A single sample gave rise to the 20 T cell receptor beta chains below, sequenced in a study of regulatory T cells in long-lasting Graves disease. Indicated time point: newly diagnosed GD, antithyroid drugs for less than 3 months. The TCR library was made from RNA that had been extracted from PBMCs in TRIzol. Sequencing libraries for TCR beta were prepared with iRepertoire HTBI primers and Arm-PCR of CDR3 regions. TCRdb re-analysed the multiplex PCR reads in MiXCR, keeping a single row per CDR3 protein. The table shows around 480,000 distinct CDR3 sequences, with roughly 16% occurring only once. Separately, the same data were catalogued under a study of T cells in Graves' hyperthyroidism and ophthalmopathy.

Sample: peripheral blood mononuclear cells (PBMCs), taken at new diagnosis, from a patient treated with antithyroid drugs. The receptors were sampled from a middle-aged man with Graves disease.

Turning to this clonotype: A much larger clone lies a single base off, so this may be a read error. The chain links TRBV12-3 or TRBV12-4 to TRBJ1-5, with 10 bases that match TRBD1. This CDR3 has 15 residues. The CDR3 region is CASSGQGGGNQPQRF. The CDR3 DNA follows: TGTGCCAGCAGTGGACAGGGGGGCGGGAATCAGCCCCAGCGTTTT.

This clonotype has a count of ten or more. The chain employs TRBV3-1 and TRBJ2-1; 8 bases are a match to TRBD2. Germline loops: CDR1 LGHDT, CDR2 YNNKEL (reference sequence). The CDR3 runs 15 residues. The V and J ends lost 1 base and 9 bases, in that order; junction bases with no gene match: 8. CDR3: CASSQVSGSGGEQFF. The CDR3, as DNA: TGTGCCAGCAGCCAAGTGAGCGGGAGTGGCGGTGAGCAGTTCTTC.

This clonotype was detected many times. The chain combines TRBV3-1 with TRBJ2-7; 10 positions agree with TRBD1. V shed 5 bases and J 1 base; nucleotides not matched to a gene: 5. Germline V gene sequence: CDR1 LGHDT, CDR2 YNNKEL (reference sequence). This CDR3 comprises 15 residues. The CDR3 sequence is CASSARDRGSYEQYF. The CDR3 DNA reads as TGTGCCAGCAGCGCCCGGGACAGGGGTTCCTACGAGCAGTACTTC.

This clonotype was picked up a small number of times. The V gene is TRBV10-3, the J gene TRBJ1-6; 9 positions agree with TRBD1. The germline V gene encodes CDR1 ENHRY and CDR2 SYGVKD. Losses at the gene ends were 10 bases for V and 5 bases for J; bases not matched to a gene: 3. This CDR3 is 13 amino acids long. The chain's CDR3 is CATRTGDNSPLHF. The CDR3 DNA sequence: TGTGCCACACGGACAGGGGATAATTCACCCCTCCACTTT.

This clonotype was seen repeatedly, ten times or more. This chain joins TRBV20-1 and TRBJ1-2; D gene uncertain. CDR3 length equals 11 residues. V lost 6 bases and J lost 5, with 10 bases in between. Germline V lookup: CDR1 DFQATT, CDR2 SNEGSKA (reference sequence). CDR3 sequence reads: CSAERGYGYTF. The DNA of the CDR3 is TGCAGTGCCGAGAGAGGGTATGGCTACACCTTC.

This clonotype was counted ten times or more. The chain carries TRBV2 and TRBJ2-7; 8 positions match TRBD2. V was clipped by 6 bases and J by 5 bases; unmatched bases: 9. The CDR3 loop spans 14 amino acids. Germline V CDR1 and CDR2: SNHLY, FYNNEI. The CDR3 DNA reads as TGTGCCAGCAGCGGGGGGGGGGCAATCGACGAGCAGTACTTC. Amino acids: CASSGGGAIDEQYF. Full variable domain (missing parts from reference TRBV2 and TRBJ2-7): EPEVTQTPSHQVTQMGQEVILRCVPISNHLYFYWYRQILGQKVEFLVSFYNNEISEKSEIFDDQFSVERPDGSNFTLKIRSTKLEDSAMYFCASSGGGAIDEQYFGPGTRLTVT.

This clonotype has ten or more counts. CDR3 DNA: TGTGCCAGCAGCTTAACGAAAAGGGATACGCAGTATTTT. Encoded protein: CASSLTKRDTQYF. The rearrangement uses TRBV11-2 and TRBJ2-3; D ambiguous. The germline V gene encodes CDR1 SGHAT and CDR2 FQNNGV. CDR3 length: 13 amino acids. Trimming removed 2 bases from V and 6 bases from J, with 9 bases in between.

This clonotype was detected ten times or more. The chain carries TRBV15 and TRBJ1-5, with D tentatively TRBD1 (5 bases). CDR1 is LNHNV and CDR2 is YYDKDF in the germline V gene (reference sequence). The CDR3 spans 15 residues. Trimming shortened V by 4 bases and J by 6 bases, and 16 bases separated the two germline ends. CDR3 sequence reads: CATSTGDSASQPQHF. CDR3 DNA: TGTGCCACCAGCACTGGGGACTCAGCGAGTCAGCCCCAGCATTTT.

About this clonotype: Being one base from a much bigger clone, this may be a read error. This chain joins TRBV20-1 and TRBJ2-3; 8 nucleotides align to TRBD2. The CDR3 contains 15 residues. The germline V gene has CDR1 DFQATT and CDR2 SNEGSKA (reference sequence). With 0 bases clipped from V and 5 bases from J, the junction kept 7 bases outside the gene matches. CDR3 loop: CSARDHGRAEDTQYF. The CDR3 DNA reads TGCAGTGCTAGAGATCACGGGAGGGCCGAAGATACGCAGTATTTT.

This clonotype was seen at least ten times. The J gene is TRBJ1-2, the V gene TRBV28; D possibly corresponds to TRBD1 (5 bases). Trimming took 9 bases from V and 3 from J, leaving 17 bases between them. Germline V gene sequence: CDR1 MDHEN, CDR2 SYDVKM. CDR3 length equals 14 residues. The DNA for the CDR3 is TGTGCCAGTCAGACGAGAGGGGAAGACTATGGCTACACCTTC. It specifies CASQTRGEDYGYTF.

This clonotype was recorded at least ten times. This chain links TRBV12-3 or TRBV12-4 with TRBJ2-7; D may correspond to TRBD1 or TRBD2 (5 bases each). This CDR3 comprises 12 residues. V lost 5 bases and J 6 bases, leaving 11 bases between the germline ends. CDR3 residues: CASSTGPLEQYF. The DNA of the CDR3 is TGTGCCAGCAGTACGGGACCTCTCGAGCAGTACTTC.

V is TRBV3-1 and J is TRBJ1-1; possibly TRBD1 for D (5 bases). Per the germline V gene, CDR1 is LGHDT and CDR2 is YNNKEL (reference sequence). The CDR3 is 14 amino acids. Trimming cost V 1 base and J 4 bases, with 10 bases left between them. The CDR3 region is CASSQAVGVTEAFF. CDR3 DNA: TGTGCCAGCAGCCAAGCGGTGGGGGTCACTGAAGCTTTCTTT.

This clonotype was seen ten or more times. V and J are TRBV7-3 and TRBJ2-7, with D maybe TRBD2 (5 bases). This CDR3 comprises 14 residues. Germline assignment: CDR1 SGHTA and CDR2 FQGTGA. With 4 bases removed from V and 7 bases from J, the gap between germline ends came to 17 bases. The CDR3 here is CASSSSGSPGEQYF. CDR3 in DNA: TGTGCCAGCAGCTCCTCAGGATCCCCGGGGGAGCAGTACTTC.

The sample holds many counts of this clonotype. The rearrangement uses TRBV2 and TRBJ2-3; TRBD1 matches 10 bases. Germline V gene sequence: CDR1 SNHLY, CDR2 FYNNEI. The CDR3 has 15 amino acids. The ends lost 6 bases at V and 2 bases at J; junction bases unmatched: 5. The CDR3 sequence: CASRRGQGFTDTQYF. As DNA, the CDR3 is TGTGCCAGCAGAAGGGGACAGGGGTTCACAGATACGCAGTATTTT.

This clonotype was seen a handful of times. V and J are TRBV24-1 and TRBJ2-1; tentative D call: TRBD1 (5 bases). The CDR3 is 14 amino acids. V dropped 1 base and J dropped 9 bases, with 12 bases sitting between them. Germline V gene data show CDR1 as KGHDR and CDR2 as SFDVKD. CDR3 sequence: CATSDFDSSGEQFF. The CDR3 coding sequence is TGTGCCACCAGTGATTTTGACAGCTCCGGTGAGCAGTTCTTC.

The sample holds many counts of this clonotype. This chain joins TRBV2 and TRBJ1-5; D is possibly TRBD1 (5 bases). The germline V gene encodes CDR1 SNHLY and CDR2 FYNNEI. This CDR3 contains 15 residues. V shed 7 bases and J shed 2 bases, with 15 bases lying between them. This CDR3 reads CASNREGYGNQPQHF. CDR3 coding DNA: TGTGCCAGCAACAGAGAGGGGTACGGCAATCAGCCCCAGCATTTT.

Concerning this clonotype itself: With a far larger clone one base away, a read error is the likely cause. The chain combines TRBV28 with TRBJ2-5; the D gene is possibly TRBD1 (8 bases). The germline V gene encodes CDR1 MDHEN and CDR2 SYDVKM. Trimming cost V 6 bases and J 11 bases, with 22 bases left between them. The CDR3 sequence is 14 residues long. The CDR3 spells CASSSRTGRDEQYF. The CDR3 DNA follows: TGTGCCAGCAGCTCCCGGACAGGGAGGGATGAGCAGTACTTC.

The genes are TRBV29-1 and TRBJ2-5; 14 positions agree with TRBD2. The germline gives CDR1 SQVTM, CDR2 ANQGSEA. The CDR3 is 14 residues long. The ends lost 7 bases at V and 5 bases at J; junction bases unmatched: 6. In DNA, the CDR3 is TGCAGCGCGGGACTAGCGGGAGTAGGGGAGACCCAGTACTTC. It is translated as CSAGLAGVGETQYF. The variable domain in full, with the rest retrieved from reference TRBV29-1 and TRBJ2-5, is SAVISQKPSRDICQRGTSLTIQCQVDSQVTMMFWYRQQPGQSLTLIATANQGSEATYESGFVIDKFPISRPNLTFSTLTVSNMSPEDSSIYLCSAGLAGVGETQYFGPGTRLLVL.

J is TRBJ2-1 and V is TRBV29-1; 13 bases fit TRBD2. V lost 1 base and J lost 4; bases outside the gene matches: 4. The CDR3 runs 16 residues. From germline, CDR1 is SQVTM and CDR2 ANQGSEA. The CDR3 bases are TGCAGCGTTGAAGGACTAGCGGGAGGAGGGTACAATGAGCAGTTCTTC. This gives the protein CSVEGLAGGGYNEQFF.

This clonotype was seen repeatedly, ten times or more. This chain connects TRBV28 to TRBJ2-1; D is perhaps TRBD2 (5 bases). V lost 1 base and J lost 8, with 6 bases in between. CDR1 and CDR2 from the germline V gene are MDHEN and SYDVKM. This CDR3 region has 12 residues. CDR3 nucleotides: TGTGCCAGCAGTTTATCGGGGTATGAGCAGTTCTTC. It is translated as CASSLSGYEQFF.